This T cell receptor (beta chain) emerged from a study of T-cell memory formation after mild COVID-19 (dated by TCRdb to the early 2020s). With regard to the full study: TCR sequence clusters from the two donors were found to be largely donor specific. T-cell clones expanding and contracting after mild COVID-19 in two donors were tracked by longitudinal TCRalpha and TCRbeta repertoire sequencing. The cohort was made up of two young adult volunteers, one female and one male, who were previously healthy. The study at large found these results: Clones contracting from day 15 to 85 had balanced CD4/CD8 phenotypes, while a second wave expanding from day 15 to 37 was biased towards CD4+. SARS-CoV-2 specificity of the second-wave clones peaking on day 37 was not confirmed. Some responding clones were detected in pre-infection memory, suggesting pre-existing cross-reactive memory T cells joined the SARS-CoV-2 response. The study included only a couple of mild cases, and larger cohorts that include severe cases with pre-infection samples were judged to be necessary. Contracting CD4+ clones turned up mainly in the CM and EM memory subsets, whereas EMRA was where CD8+ clones were enriched.

Germline trimming amounts to 7 bases on V and 9 bases on J, with 9 as the count of junction bases outside the gene matches. Taken from cysteine to phenylalanine, the CDR3 has 13 residues. This entry keeps only the CDR3 DNA: 39 bases, framed from base 1. The reads were generated on an Illumina NovaSeq 6000. TCRalpha and TCRbeta cDNA libraries were built by 5'RACE with constant-segment primers, adding sample barcodes and unique molecular identifiers. Trizol reagent was used to extract RNA from every sample. Libraries were amplified in two PCR steps, with a second sample barcode and Illumina TruSeq adapters added in the second step. The libraries were sequenced on an Illumina NovaSeq using 2 x 150 bp paired-end reads. The published analysis was carried out like this. The reads were demultiplexed and collapsed into UMI-guided consensus sequences using migec v1.2.7. Using mixcr v2.1.11, UMI consensuses were aligned to TRA and TRB V and J templates and then assembled into clonotypes. Clonotypes were classified as expanded or contracted when called significant by both edgeR and NoisET, with noise models trained on biological replicates. edgeR calls used a false discovery rate-adjusted p below 0.01 and a log2 fold-change threshold of 1. As an exploratory analysis of dynamics, PCA with hierarchical clustering was applied to max-normalized trajectories of the 1000 most abundant clonotypes. Separately sequenced CD4+ and CD8+ repertoires were used to assign the CD4 or CD8 phenotype of responding clones. Using fastp trimming at Q25 and MiXCR clonotype assembly, TCRdb reanalyzed the public sequencing data and kept in-frame beta chains. Here each entry gathers all rows of one CDR3 protein and keeps the most common genes and DNA. TCRdb's processing, not the authors', yielded these V and J calls. Counted in this sample were fewer than 550,000 distinct CDR3 sequences; approximately 20% of them appeared once. 7.5% to 9.5% of the sample lies in the top ten.

Ficoll-Paque density gradient centrifugation was used to isolate PBMCs. This clonotype has only a few counts. The antigen it binds to is not known. Per-nucleotide qualities are absent, and no much larger clonotype sits a single base away. The source is an adult woman who had mild COVID-19 (a few samples of this study predate the infection). The sample titles of this study are shuffled in the database, so cell type and time point are left out; the donor was told from shared clones. This receptor chain uses TRBV12-3 or TRBV12-4 and TRBJ2-1; a stretch of 7 junction bases matches TRBD2. The sequencing sample was made of PBMCs or a T cell subset sorted from them (not recorded which). This receptor carries the CDR3 CASNQLARGEQFF. The DNA sequence is TGTGCCAGCAACCAACTAGCGAGGGGTGAGCAGTTCTTC.